Each of the 22 T cell receptor beta chains below was sequenced from the same sample in a study of blood T cells in healthy people across ages. The second PCR ran roughly 6 to 12 cycles with a sample-barcoded 5' primer and J-beta primers. TCRdb independently ran MiXCR on the 5' RACE reads; one entry per CDR3 protein. The sample lists about 1 million distinct CDR3 sequences; 45% were seen once. Sequenced input: blood. The receptor set was obtained from a woman aged 60-70 years in good health.

CDR3 nucleotide sequence: TGTGCCAGCAGTAGGCCGACAGGGCAGGGTGAGCAGTTCTTC. It translates to CASSRPTGQGEQFF. This sequence joins TRBV6-5 and TRBJ2-1; TRBD1 matches at 7 bases. J lost 9 bases, V lost 5 bases, and 10 bases had no gene match. The length of the CDR3 is 14 residues. Germline lookup yields CDR1 MNHEY and CDR2 SVGAGI.

The chain couples TRBV3-1 to TRBJ2-3; D not resolved. The CDR3 covers 15 residues. The germline V and J ends were trimmed by 0 bases and 1 base, with 8 bases remaining between them. CDR1 is LGHDT, CDR2 YNNKEL, per germline (reference sequence). The CDR3 is CASSQDPTGTDTQYF. CDR3 nucleotide sequence: TGTGCCAGCAGCCAAGATCCGACTGGCACAGATACGCAGTATTTT.

The chain recombines TRBV6-5 with TRBJ2-5; 7 bases agree with TRBD1. This CDR3 has 14 residues. J was trimmed by 2 bases and V by 2 bases; bases with no gene match: 2. Per germline, CDR1 MNHEY and CDR2 SVGAGI. CDR3 protein: CASSYGRGQETQYF. Written as DNA, the CDR3 is TGTGCCAGCAGTTACGGCAGGGGGCAAGAGACCCAGTACTTC.

CDR3 amino acids: CASRPGLARGEQYF. The CDR3 coding sequence is TGTGCCAGCAGGCCGGGACTAGCAAGGGGGGAGCAGTACTTC. The chain links TRBV6-5 to TRBJ2-7; 9 bases are shared with TRBD2. Per germline, CDR1 MNHEY and CDR2 SVGAGI. The CDR3 extends over 14 amino acids. V was pared by 6 bases and J by 7 bases, with 10 bases of the junction left unmatched.

The chain is built from TRBV2 and TRBJ2-3, with D tentatively TRBD2 (5 bases). CDR1 is SNHLY and CDR2 is FYNNEI in the germline V gene. The CDR3 extends over 14 amino acids. The ends were cut back, 6 bases at V and 6 bases at J, with 16 bases in the middle. CDR3 sequence (DNA): TGTGCCAGCAGGCGGAGGACTGGTACGGATACGCAGTATTTT. This translates into CASRRRTGTDTQYF. The variable domain in full, completed from reference TRBV2 and TRBJ2-3, reads EPEVTQTPSHQVTQMGQEVILRCVPISNHLYFYWYRQILGQKVEFLVSFYNNEISEKSEIFDDQFSVERPDGSNFTLKIRSTKLEDSAMYFCASRRRTGTDTQYFGPGTRLTVL.

The V and J genes are TRBV12-3 or TRBV12-4 and TRBJ2-5; 8 bases agree with TRBD2. The J call may be mistaken, given a closer DNA end match to TRBJ2-7. This CDR3 spans 15 amino acids. This chain's CDR3 is CASSLTGGPLAEQYF. In DNA form, the CDR3 reads TGTGCCAGCAGTTTAACGGGAGGGCCTTTAGCCGAGCAGTACTTC.

The V call is TRBV12-5, the J call TRBJ2-5; D is perhaps TRBD1 or TRBD2 (5 bases each). Germline V gene sequence: CDR1 LGHNT, CDR2 FRNRAP. V lost 7 bases, J lost 7 bases, and 16 bases lay in between. This CDR3 region has 13 residues. CDR3 loop: CASAPDSGLTQYF. The DNA for the CDR3 is TGTGCTAGTGCCCCCGACAGCGGTTTGACCCAGTACTTC.

The chain carries TRBV20-1 and TRBJ2-5; TRBD2 aligns across 16 bases. Germline assignment: CDR1 DFQATT and CDR2 SNEGSKA (reference sequence). Trimming cost V 3 bases and J 5 bases; bases outside gene matches: 6. There are 16 residues in the CDR3. The CDR3 spells CSASAGTSGRGETQYF. CDR3 in DNA: TGCAGTGCTAGCGCTGGGACTAGCGGGAGGGGGGAGACCCAGTACTTC.

This rearrangement joins TRBV13 to TRBJ2-5; possible D gene TRBD1, 6 bases. V dropped 6 bases and J dropped 5 bases, with 16 bases sitting between them. The CDR3 covers 14 residues. Germline V gives CDR1 PRHDT, CDR2 FYEKMQ (reference sequence). This CDR3 is CASREGTIRETQYF. The CDR3 nucleotides are TGTGCCAGCAGAGAAGGGACAATTAGGGAGACCCAGTACTTC.

This clonotype was found once. This chain joins TRBV28 and TRBJ1-5; D unresolved. Trimming took 6 bases from V and 0 from J, leaving 9 bases between them. The germline V gene has CDR1 MDHEN and CDR2 SYDVKM. The CDR3 covers 14 residues. CDR3 nucleotides: TGTGCCAGCAGGCAGTCCTTTAGCAATCAGCCCCAGCATTTT. Encoded protein: CASRQSFSNQPQHF. The full variable domain, with the rest looked up from reference TRBV28 and TRBJ1-5, is DVKVTQSSRYLVKRTGEKVFLECVQDMDHENMFWYRQDPGLGLRLIYFSYDVKMKEKGDIPEGYSVSREKKERFSLILESASTNQTSMYLCASRQSFSNQPQHFGDGTRLSIL.

The table lists this clonotype with a count of one. The chain employs TRBV4-1 and TRBJ2-3; D ambiguous. CDR3 length: 15 amino acids. Germline-derived CDR1 and CDR2 are MGHRA and YSYEKL. The germline V and J ends were trimmed by 4 bases and 2 bases, with 13 bases remaining between them. The CDR3 loop reads CASSRDEQNTDTQYF. In nucleotides, the CDR3 is TGCGCCAGCAGCCGAGATGAACAGAACACAGATACGCAGTATTTT.

At least ten counts were recorded for this clonotype. The chain recombines TRBV4-1 with TRBJ2-7, with D unclear. In germline, CDR1 is MGHRA, CDR2 YSYEKL. Deletions cut 4 bases from V and 0 bases from J, with 13 bases between. The CDR3 runs 15 residues. The chain's CDR3 is CASSPNLADSYEQYF. DNA for the CDR3: TGCGCCAGCAGCCCCAACCTGGCGGACTCCTACGAGCAGTACTTC.

This clonotype was seen a handful of times. The genes are TRBV2 and TRBJ1-6, with 7 bases fitting TRBD1. CDR3 length equals 15 residues. J lost 10 bases, V lost 0 bases, and 6 bases had no gene match. From germline, CDR1 is SNHLY and CDR2 FYNNEI. CDR3 in amino acids: CASSEAQGVRSPLHF. The CDR3 DNA is TGTGCCAGCAGTGAAGCGCAGGGGGTGCGGTCACCCCTCCACTTT.

This clonotype was detected a few times. The rearrangement uses TRBV28 and TRBJ2-1; 7 nucleotides line up with TRBD1. This CDR3 comprises 14 residues. Per the germline V gene, CDR1 is MDHEN and CDR2 is SYDVKM. V lost 6 bases, J lost 4 bases, and 6 bases stayed unmatched. The CDR3 DNA sequence: TGTGCCAGCAGACAGGGACAGCATTACAATGAGCAGTTCTTC. This codes for CASRQGQHYNEQFF.

This clonotype was counted a few times. This chain uses TRBV10-1 with TRBJ2-3, with D unclear. Trimming took 3 bases from V and 4 from J, leaving 14 bases between them. CDR3 length: 15 residues. From germline, CDR1 is WNHNN and CDR2 SYGVQD (reference sequence). CDR3 in amino acids: CASSDTGAKADTQYF. CDR3 coding DNA: TGCGCCAGCAGTGATACCGGAGCCAAGGCAGATACGCAGTATTTT.

This clonotype was seen ten or more times. The V gene is TRBV5-1, the J gene TRBJ2-7; TRBD2 aligns across 11 bases. V trimming: 3 bases; J trimming: 5 bases; junction bases outside the gene matches: 10. Germline CDR1 SGHRS, CDR2 YFSETQ. This CDR3 is 16 amino acids long. This chain's CDR3 is CASSSRTGTSGDEQYF. As DNA, the CDR3 is TGCGCCAGCAGCTCGCGGACCGGGACTAGCGGCGACGAGCAGTACTTC.

The J gene is TRBJ1-1, the V gene TRBV5-1; weak D call: TRBD1 (6 bases). The germline V gene encodes CDR1 SGHRS and CDR2 YFSETQ. The ends were cut back, 0 bases at V and 1 base at J, with 7 bases in the middle. The CDR3 is 14 residues long. The CDR3: CASSLDRENTEAFF. CDR3 DNA: TGCGCCAGCAGCTTGGACAGGGAGAACACTGAAGCTTTCTTT.

This clonotype was counted only a few times. The CDR3: CAISESWTILDYGYTF. The CDR3 DNA follows: TGTGCCATCAGTGAGTCGTGGACAATCCTAGACTATGGCTACACCTTC. The gene calls are TRBV10-3 and TRBJ1-2; D is perhaps TRBD1 (5 bases). V was shortened by 0 bases and J by 3 bases, with 14 bases between the two germline ends. CDR3 length equals 16 residues. In germline, CDR1 is ENHRY, CDR2 SYGVKD.

In its sample, this clonotype was seen many times. A much larger clone is a single base away; this may be a read error. This sequence joins TRBV29-1 and TRBJ2-3; D gene unclear. The CDR3 is 11 residues long. Germline V gene data show CDR1 as SQVTM and CDR2 as ANQGSEA. CDR3 DNA: TGCAGCGGTGAAGACGGTCATACGCAGTATTTT. Translating it yields CSGEDGHTQYF.

This clonotype appeared a few times. V and J are TRBV6-2 or TRBV6-3 and TRBJ2-5, with TRBD2 matching 13 bases. Germline-derived CDR1 and CDR2 are MNHEY and SVGEGT. The CDR3 contains 20 residues. V lost 0 bases to trimming and J lost 5 bases; unmatched junction nucleotides: 15. In DNA form, the CDR3 reads TGTGCCAGCAGTTACTCGTTTCACCGCGCCGGGACTAGCGGGAAGGAGACCCAGTACTTC. This gives the protein CASSYSFHRAGTSGKETQYF.

The genes are TRBV7-9 and TRBJ2-2; D is ambiguous. The CDR3 totals 16 residues. Trimming shortened V by 5 bases and J by 3 bases, and 16 bases separated the two germline ends. Germline V gives CDR1 SEHNR, CDR2 FQNEAQ (reference sequence). CDR3 in DNA: TGTGCCAGCAGCCAAGCCTGGGTACCAGACACCGGGGAGCTGTTTTTT. Amino acid sequence: CASSQAWVPDTGELFF.

This chain connects TRBV28 to TRBJ2-7; 10 bases fit TRBD1. The junction had 6 bases not matched to a gene; V was cut back by 5 bases and J by 2 bases. CDR1 MDHEN and CDR2 SYDVKM come from the germline V gene. The CDR3 totals 15 residues. CDR3 amino acids: CASSKTGGITYEQYF. Here the CDR3 DNA reads TGTGCCAGCAGTAAGACAGGGGGCATAACCTACGAGCAGTACTTC.